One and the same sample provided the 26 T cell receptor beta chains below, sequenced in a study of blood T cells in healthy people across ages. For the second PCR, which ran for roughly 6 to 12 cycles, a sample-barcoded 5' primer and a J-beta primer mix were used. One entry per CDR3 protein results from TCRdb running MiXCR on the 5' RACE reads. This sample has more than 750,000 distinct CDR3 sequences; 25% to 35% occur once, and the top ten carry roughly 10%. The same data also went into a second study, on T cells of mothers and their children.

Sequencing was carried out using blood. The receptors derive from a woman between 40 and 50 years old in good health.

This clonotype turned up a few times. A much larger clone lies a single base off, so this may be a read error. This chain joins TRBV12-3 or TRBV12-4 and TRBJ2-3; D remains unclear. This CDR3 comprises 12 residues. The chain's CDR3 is CASSLIPDAQYF. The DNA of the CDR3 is TGTGCCAGCAGTTTAATCCCAGATGCGCAGTATTTT.

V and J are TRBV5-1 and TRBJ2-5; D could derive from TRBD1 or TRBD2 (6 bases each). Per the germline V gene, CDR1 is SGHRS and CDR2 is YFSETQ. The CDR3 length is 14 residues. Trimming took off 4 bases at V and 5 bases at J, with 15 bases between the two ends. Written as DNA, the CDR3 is TGCGCCAGCAGCCGCCGGGGGCAGGGGGAGACCCAGTACTTC. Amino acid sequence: CASSRRGQGETQYF. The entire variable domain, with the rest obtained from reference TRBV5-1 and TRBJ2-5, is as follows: KAGVTQTPRYLIKTRGQQVTLSCSPISGHRSVSWYQQTPGQGLQFLFEYFSETQRNKGNFPGRFSGRQFSNSRSEMNVSTLELGDSALYLCASSRRGQGETQYFGPGTRLLVL.

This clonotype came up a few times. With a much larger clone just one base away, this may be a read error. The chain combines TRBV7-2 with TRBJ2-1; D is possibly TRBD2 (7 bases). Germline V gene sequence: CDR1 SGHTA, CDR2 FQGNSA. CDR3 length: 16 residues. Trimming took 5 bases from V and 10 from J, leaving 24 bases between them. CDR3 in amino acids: CASSDVGGGSSYEQFF. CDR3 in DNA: TGTGCCAGCAGCGACGTGGGCGGGGGCTCCTCCTACGAGCAGTTCTTC.

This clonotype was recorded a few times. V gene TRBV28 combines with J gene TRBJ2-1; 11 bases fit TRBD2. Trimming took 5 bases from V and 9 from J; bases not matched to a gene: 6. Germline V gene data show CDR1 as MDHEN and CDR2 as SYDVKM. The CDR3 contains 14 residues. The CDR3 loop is CASSVLAGGGEQFF. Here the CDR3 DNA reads TGTGCCAGCAGTGTCCTAGCGGGGGGCGGTGAGCAGTTCTTC.

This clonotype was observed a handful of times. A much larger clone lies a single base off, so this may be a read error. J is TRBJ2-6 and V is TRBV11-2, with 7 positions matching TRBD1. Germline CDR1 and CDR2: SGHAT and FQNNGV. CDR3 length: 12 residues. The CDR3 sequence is CASWDRIGVRTF. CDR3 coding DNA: TGTGCCAGCTGGGACAGAATTGGCGTCCGGACTTTC.

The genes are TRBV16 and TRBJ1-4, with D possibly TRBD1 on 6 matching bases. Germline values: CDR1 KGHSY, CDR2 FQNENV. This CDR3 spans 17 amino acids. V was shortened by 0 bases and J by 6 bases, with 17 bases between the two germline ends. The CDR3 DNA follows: TGTGCCAGCAGCCAATCGTGGGGGGGCATTGGAGATGAAAAACTGTTTTTT. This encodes CASSQSWGGIGDEKLFF.

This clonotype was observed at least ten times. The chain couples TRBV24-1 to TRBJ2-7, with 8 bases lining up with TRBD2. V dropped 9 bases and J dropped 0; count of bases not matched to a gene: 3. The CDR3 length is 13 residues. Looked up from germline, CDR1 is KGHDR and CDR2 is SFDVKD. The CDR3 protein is CATRGGASYEQYF. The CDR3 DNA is TGTGCCACCCGGGGGGGGGCCTCCTACGAGCAGTACTTC.

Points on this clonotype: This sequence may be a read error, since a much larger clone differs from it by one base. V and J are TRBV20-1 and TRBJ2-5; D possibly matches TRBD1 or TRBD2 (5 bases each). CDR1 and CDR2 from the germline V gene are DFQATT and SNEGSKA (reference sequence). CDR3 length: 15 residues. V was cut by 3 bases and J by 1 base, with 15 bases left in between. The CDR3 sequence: CSASTRIGGQETQYF. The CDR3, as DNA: TGCAGTGCTAGTACGCGAATTGGGGGCCAAGAGACCCAGTACTTC.

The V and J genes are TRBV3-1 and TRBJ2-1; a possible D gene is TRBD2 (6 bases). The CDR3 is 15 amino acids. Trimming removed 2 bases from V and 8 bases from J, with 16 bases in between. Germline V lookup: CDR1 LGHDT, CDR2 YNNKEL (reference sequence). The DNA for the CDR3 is TGTGCCAGCAGCCAATCCTGGGGGGTAGCGGATGAGCAGTTCTTC. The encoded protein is CASSQSWGVADEQFF.

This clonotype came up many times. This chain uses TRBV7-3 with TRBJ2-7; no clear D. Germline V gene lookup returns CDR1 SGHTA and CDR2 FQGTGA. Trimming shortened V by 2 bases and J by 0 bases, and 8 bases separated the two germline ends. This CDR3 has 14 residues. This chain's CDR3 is CASSLSATSYEQYF. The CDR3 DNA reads TGTGCCAGCAGCTTATCGGCCACCTCCTACGAGCAGTACTTC. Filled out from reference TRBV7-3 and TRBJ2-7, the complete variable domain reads GAGVSQTPSNKVTEKGKYVELRCDPISGHTALYWYRQSLGQGPEFLIYFQGTGAADDSGLPNDRFFAVRPEGSVSTLKIQRTERGDSAVYLCASSLSATSYEQYFGPGTRLTVT.

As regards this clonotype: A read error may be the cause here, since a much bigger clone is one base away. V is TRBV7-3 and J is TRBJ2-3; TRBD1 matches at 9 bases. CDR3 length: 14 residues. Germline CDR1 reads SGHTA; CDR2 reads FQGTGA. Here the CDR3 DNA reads TGTGCCGGCAGCTTGGACAGGGGAACAGATACGCAGTATTTT. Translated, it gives CAGSLDRGTDTQYF.

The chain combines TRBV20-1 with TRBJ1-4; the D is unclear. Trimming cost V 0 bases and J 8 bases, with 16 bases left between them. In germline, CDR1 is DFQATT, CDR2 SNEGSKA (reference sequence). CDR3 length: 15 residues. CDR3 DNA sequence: TGCAGTGCTAGAGAGACGCGCCTAGGGAAAGAAAAACTGTTTTTT. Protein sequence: CSARETRLGKEKLFF.

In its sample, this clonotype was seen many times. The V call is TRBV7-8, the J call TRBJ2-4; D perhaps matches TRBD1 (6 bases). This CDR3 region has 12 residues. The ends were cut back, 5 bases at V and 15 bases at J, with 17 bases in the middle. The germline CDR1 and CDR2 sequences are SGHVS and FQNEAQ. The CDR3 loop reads CASSPQGDNLYF. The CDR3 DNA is TGTGCCAGCAGCCCCCAAGGGGACAACTTGTACTTC.

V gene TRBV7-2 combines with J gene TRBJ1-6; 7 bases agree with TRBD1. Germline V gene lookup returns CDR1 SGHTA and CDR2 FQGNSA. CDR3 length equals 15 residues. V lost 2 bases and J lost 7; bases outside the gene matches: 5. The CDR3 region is CASSLLGTDNSPLHF. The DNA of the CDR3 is TGTGCCAGCAGCTTACTAGGGACAGACAATTCACCCCTCCACTTT.

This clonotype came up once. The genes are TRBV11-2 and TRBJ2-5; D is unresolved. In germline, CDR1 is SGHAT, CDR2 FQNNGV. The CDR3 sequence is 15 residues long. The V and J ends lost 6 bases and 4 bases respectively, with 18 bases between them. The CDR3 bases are TGTGCCAGCAGTCCCACGGGCACCGTAGGAGAGACCCAGTACTTC. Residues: CASSPTGTVGETQYF.

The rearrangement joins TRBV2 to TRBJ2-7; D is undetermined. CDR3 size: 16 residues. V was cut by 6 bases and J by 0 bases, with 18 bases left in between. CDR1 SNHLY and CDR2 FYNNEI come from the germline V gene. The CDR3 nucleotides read TGTGCCAGCAGACTCCCAGACTGGGGAAGCTCCTACGAGCAGTACTTC. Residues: CASRLPDWGSSYEQYF.

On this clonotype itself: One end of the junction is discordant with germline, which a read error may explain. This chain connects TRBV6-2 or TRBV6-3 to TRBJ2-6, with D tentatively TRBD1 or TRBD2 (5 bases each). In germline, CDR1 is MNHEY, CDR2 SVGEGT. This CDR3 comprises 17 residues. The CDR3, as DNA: TGTGCCAGCAGTCCGGGACGTAGTGATTCTGGGGTCAACGTCCTGACTTTC. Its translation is CASSPGRSDSGVNVLTF.

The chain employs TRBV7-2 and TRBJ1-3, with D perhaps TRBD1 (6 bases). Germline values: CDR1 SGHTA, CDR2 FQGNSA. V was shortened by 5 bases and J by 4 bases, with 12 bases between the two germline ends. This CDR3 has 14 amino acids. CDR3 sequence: CASSRGHSGNTIYF. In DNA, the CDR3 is TGTGCCAGCAGCAGGGGACATTCCGGAAACACCATATATTTT.

CDR3 nucleotide sequence: TGTGCCAGCAGTTTATCCGCTACCAAGCAGTACTTC. This translates into CASSLSATKQYF. The chain uses TRBV28 and TRBJ2-4; D not certain. This CDR3 has 12 residues. The V gene lost 1 base and the J gene lost 13 bases, with 11 bases spanning the gap. Germline V gives CDR1 MDHEN, CDR2 SYDVKM.

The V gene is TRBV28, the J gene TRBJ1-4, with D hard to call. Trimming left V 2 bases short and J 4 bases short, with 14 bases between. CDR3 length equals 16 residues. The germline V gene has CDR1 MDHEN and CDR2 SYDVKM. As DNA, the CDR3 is TGTGCCAGCAGTTTAGCGTGGGCAGGAGATAATGAAAAACTGTTTTTT. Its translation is CASSLAWAGDNEKLFF.

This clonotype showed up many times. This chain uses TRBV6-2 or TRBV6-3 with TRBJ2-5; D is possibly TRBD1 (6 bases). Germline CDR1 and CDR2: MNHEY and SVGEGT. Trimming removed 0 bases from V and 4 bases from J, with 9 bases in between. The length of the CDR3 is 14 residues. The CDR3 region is CASSYSDRRETQYF. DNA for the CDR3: TGTGCCAGCAGTTACTCTGACAGGCGAGAGACCCAGTACTTC.

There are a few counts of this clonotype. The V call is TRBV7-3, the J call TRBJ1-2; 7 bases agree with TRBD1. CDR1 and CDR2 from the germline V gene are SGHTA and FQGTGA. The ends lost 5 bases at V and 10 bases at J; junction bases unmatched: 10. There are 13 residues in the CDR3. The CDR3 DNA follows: TGTGCCAGCAGCGTCCAGAAGACAGGGATCTACACCTTC. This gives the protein CASSVQKTGIYTF.

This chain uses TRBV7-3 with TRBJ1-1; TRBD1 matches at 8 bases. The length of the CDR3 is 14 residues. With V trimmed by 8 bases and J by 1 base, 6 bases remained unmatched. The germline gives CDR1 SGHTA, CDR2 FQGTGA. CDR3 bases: TGTGCCAGCGGAGCTACAGGGGGGAACACTGAAGCTTTCTTT. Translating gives CASGATGGNTEAFF.

Written as DNA, the CDR3 is TGCAGTGCTAGCCGGGGGACGGGGCCTTGGGCCCAGCATTTT. Protein sequence: CSASRGTGPWAQHF. The rearrangement joins TRBV20-1 to TRBJ1-5; D perhaps matches TRBD1 (5 bases). Trimming removed 3 bases from V and 11 bases from J, with 20 bases in between. The CDR3 totals 14 residues. Looked up from germline, CDR1 is DFQATT and CDR2 is SNEGSKA (reference sequence).

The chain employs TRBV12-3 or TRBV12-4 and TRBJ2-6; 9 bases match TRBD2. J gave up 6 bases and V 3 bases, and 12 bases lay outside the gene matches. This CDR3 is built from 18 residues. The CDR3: CASSFIGGGAPEANVLTF. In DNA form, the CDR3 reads TGTGCCAGCAGTTTTATTGGCGGGGGGGCCCCCGAGGCCAACGTCCTGACTTTC.

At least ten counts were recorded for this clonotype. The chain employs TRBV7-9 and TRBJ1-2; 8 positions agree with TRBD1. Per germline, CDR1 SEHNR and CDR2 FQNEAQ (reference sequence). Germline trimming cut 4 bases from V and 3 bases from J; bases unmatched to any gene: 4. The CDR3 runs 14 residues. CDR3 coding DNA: TGTGCCAGCAGCTCGACAGGGGTGGACTATGGCTACACCTTC. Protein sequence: CASSSTGVDYGYTF.